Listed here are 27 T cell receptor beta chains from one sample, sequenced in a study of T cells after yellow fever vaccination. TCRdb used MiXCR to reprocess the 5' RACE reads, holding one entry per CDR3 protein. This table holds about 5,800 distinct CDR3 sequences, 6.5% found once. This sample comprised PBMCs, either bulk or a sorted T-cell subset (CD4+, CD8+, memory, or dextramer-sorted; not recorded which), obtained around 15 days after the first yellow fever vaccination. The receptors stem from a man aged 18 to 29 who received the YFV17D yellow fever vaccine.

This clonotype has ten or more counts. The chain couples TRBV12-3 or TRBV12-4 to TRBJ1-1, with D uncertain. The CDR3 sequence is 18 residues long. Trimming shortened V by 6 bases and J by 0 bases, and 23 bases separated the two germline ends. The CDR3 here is CASSPPGQRIFMNTEAFF. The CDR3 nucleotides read TGTGCCAGCAGCCCCCCCGGGCAAAGGATTTTCATGAACACTGAAGCTTTCTTT.

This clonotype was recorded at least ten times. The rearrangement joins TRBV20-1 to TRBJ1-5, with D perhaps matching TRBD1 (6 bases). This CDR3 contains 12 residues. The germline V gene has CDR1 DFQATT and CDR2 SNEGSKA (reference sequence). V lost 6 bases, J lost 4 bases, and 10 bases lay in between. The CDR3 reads CSATQGNQPQHF. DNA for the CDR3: TGCAGTGCCACTCAGGGGAATCAGCCCCAGCATTTT.

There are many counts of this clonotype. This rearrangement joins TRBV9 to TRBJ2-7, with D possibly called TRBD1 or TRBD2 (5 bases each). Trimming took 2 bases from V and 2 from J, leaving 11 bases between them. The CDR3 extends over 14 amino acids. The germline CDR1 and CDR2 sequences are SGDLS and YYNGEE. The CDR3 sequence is CASSVGGDAYEQYF. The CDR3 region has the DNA TGTGCCAGCAGCGTTGGGGGAGACGCCTACGAGCAGTACTTC.

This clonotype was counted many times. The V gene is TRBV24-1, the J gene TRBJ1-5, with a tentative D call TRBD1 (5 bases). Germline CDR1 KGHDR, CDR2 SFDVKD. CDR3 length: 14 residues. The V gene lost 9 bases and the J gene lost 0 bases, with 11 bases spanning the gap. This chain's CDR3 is CATSSGDSNQPQHF. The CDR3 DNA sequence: TGTGCCACCTCTTCGGGGGATAGCAATCAGCCCCAGCATTTT.

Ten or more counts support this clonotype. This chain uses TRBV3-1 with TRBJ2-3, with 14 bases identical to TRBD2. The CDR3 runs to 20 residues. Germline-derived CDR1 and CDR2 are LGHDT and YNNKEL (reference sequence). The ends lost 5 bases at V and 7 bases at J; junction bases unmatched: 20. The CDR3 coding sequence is TGTGCCAGCAGCTATTATCCGGGACTAGCGGGGGATCGAGATAGTAATACGCAGTATTTT. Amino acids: CASSYYPGLAGDRDSNTQYF.

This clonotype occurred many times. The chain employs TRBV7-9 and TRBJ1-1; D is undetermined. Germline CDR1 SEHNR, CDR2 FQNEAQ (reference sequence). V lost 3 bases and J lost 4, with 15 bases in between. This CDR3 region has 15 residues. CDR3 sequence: CASSLSWGRSTEAFF. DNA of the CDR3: TGTGCCAGCAGCTTGAGTTGGGGAAGGAGCACTGAAGCTTTCTTT.

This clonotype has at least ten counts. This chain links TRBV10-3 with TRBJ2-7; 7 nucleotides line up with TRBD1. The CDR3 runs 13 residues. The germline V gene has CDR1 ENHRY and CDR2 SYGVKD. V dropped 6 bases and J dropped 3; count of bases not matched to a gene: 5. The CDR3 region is CAISPGTDYEQYF. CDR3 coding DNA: TGTGCCATCAGCCCCGGGACAGACTACGAGCAGTACTTC.

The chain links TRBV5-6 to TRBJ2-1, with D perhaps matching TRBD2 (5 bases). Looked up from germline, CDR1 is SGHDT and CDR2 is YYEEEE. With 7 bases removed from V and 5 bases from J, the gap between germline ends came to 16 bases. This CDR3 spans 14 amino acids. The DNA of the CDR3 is TGTGCCAGCGGCCCCGGGGTCCGGCACAATGAGCAGTTCTTC. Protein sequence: CASGPGVRHNEQFF.

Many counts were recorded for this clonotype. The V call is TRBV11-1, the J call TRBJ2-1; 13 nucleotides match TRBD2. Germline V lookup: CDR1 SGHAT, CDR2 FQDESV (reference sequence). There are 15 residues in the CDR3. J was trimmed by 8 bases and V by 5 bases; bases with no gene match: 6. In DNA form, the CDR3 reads TGTGCCAGCAGCGACACTAGCGGGGGGGTCGATGAGCAGTTCTTC. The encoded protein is CASSDTSGGVDEQFF.

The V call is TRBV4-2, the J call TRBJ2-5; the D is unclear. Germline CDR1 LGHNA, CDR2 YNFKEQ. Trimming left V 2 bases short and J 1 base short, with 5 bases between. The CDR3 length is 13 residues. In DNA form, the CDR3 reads TGTGCCAGCAGCCAACGGAGCCAAGAGACCCAGTACTTC. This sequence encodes CASSQRSQETQYF.

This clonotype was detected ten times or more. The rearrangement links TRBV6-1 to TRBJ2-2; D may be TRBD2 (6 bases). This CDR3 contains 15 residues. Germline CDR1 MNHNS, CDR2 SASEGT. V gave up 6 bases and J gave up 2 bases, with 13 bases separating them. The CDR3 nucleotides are TGTGCCAGCAGCCGTAACGGGGGAAACACCGGGGAGCTGTTTTTT. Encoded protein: CASSRNGGNTGELFF.

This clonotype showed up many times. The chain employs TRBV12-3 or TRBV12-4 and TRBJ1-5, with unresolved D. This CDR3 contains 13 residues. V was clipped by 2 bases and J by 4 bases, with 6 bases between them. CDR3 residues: CASSLLRNQPQHF. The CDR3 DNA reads TGTGCCAGCAGTTTACTGCGGAATCAGCCCCAGCATTTT.

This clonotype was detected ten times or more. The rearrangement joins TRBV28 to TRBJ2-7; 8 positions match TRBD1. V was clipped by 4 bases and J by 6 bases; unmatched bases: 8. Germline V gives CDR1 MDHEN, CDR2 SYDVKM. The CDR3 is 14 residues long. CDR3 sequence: CASSSDRGSLEQYV. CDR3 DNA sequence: TGTGCCAGCAGTTCCGACAGGGGTTCTCTCGAGCAGTACGTC.

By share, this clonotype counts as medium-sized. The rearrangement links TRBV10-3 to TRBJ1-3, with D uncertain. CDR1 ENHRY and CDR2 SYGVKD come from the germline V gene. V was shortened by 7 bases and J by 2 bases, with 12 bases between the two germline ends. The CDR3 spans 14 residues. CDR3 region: CAIMRDTTGNTIYF. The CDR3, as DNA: TGTGCCATCATGAGGGATACGACTGGAAACACCATATATTTT.

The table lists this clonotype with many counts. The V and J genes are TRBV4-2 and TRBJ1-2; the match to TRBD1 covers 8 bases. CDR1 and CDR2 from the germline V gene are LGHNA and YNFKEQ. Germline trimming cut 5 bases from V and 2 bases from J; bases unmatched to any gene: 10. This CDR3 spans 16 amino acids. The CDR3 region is CASSSHQGAPNYGYTF. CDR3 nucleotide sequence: TGTGCCAGCAGCTCACATCAGGGGGCCCCGAACTATGGCTACACCTTC.

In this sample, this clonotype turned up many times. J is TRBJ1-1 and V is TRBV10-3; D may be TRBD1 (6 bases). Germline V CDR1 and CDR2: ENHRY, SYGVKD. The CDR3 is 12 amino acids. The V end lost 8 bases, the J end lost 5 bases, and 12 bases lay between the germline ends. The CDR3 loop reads CAIQGTGTEAFF. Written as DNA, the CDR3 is TGTGCCATCCAGGGGACGGGGACTGAAGCTTTCTTT.

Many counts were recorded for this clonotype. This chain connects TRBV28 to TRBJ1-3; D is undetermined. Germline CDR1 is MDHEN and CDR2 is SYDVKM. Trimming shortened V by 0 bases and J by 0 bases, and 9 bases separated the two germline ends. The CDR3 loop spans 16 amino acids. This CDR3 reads CASSLWGVSSGNTIYF. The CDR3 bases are TGTGCCAGCAGTTTATGGGGCGTGAGCTCTGGAAACACCATATATTTT.

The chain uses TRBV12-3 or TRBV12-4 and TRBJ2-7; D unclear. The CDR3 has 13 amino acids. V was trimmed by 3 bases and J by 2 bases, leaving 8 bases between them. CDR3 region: CASSFKTPYEQYF. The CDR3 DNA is TGTGCCAGCAGTTTTAAGACGCCCTACGAGCAGTACTTC.

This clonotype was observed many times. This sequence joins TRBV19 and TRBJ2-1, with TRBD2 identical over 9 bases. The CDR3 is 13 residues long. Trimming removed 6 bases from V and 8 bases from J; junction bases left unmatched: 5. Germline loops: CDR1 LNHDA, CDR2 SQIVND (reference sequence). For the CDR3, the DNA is TGTGCCAGTAGCACGGGACTAGCCTATGAGCAGTTCTTC. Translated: CASSTGLAYEQFF.

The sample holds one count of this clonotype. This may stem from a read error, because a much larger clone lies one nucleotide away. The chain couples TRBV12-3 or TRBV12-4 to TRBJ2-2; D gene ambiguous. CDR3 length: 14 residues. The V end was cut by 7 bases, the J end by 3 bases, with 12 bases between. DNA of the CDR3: TGTGCCAGCAATGTCTGGGCGCACACCGGGGAGCTGTTTTTT. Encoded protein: CASNVWAHTGELFF.

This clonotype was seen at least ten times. This CDR3 reads CASSLFPGSYGYTF. The CDR3 DNA reads TGTGCCAGCAGTTTATTTCCAGGTAGCTATGGCTACACCTTC. The chain is built from TRBV28 and TRBJ1-2; D is ambiguous. CDR1 and CDR2 (germline): MDHEN, SYDVKM. This CDR3 contains 14 residues. The V end was cut by 1 base, the J end by 4 bases, with 10 bases between.

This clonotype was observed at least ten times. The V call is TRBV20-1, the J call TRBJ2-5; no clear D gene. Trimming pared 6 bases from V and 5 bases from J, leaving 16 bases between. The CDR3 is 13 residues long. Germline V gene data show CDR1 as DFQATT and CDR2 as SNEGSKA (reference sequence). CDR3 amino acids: CSAWDHMGETQYF. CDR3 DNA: TGCAGTGCGTGGGATCATATGGGGGAGACCCAGTACTTC.

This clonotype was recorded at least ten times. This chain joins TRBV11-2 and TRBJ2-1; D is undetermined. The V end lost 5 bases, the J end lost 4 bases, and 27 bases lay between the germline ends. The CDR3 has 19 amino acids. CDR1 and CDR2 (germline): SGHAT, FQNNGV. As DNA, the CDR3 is TGTGCCAGCAGCCTCGAGGCCCCCATGCTCCTCGGATTGTACAATGAGCAGTTCTTC. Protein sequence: CASSLEAPMLLGLYNEQFF.

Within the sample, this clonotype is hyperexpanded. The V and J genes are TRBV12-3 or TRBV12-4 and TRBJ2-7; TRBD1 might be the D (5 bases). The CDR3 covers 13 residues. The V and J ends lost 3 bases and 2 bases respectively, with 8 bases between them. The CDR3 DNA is TGTGCCAGCAGTTTTTGGACACCCTACGAGCAGTACTTC. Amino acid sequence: CASSFWTPYEQYF.

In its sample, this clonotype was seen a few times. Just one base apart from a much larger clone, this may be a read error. CDR3 DNA: TGTGCCATCAGCCCCGGGCGACGGCACAATGAGCAGTTCTTC. Its translation: CAISPGRRHNEQFF. The gene calls are TRBV5-6 and TRBJ2-1; the D is unclear. The length of the CDR3 is 14 residues. Germline V gene data show CDR1 as SGHDT and CDR2 as YYEEEE.

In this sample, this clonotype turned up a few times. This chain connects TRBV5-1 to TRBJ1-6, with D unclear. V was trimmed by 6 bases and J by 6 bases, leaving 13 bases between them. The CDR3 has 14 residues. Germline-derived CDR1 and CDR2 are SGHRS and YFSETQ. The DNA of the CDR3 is TGCGCCAGCACGGACGCCTTCGCTAATTCACCCCTCCACTTT. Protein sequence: CASTDAFANSPLHF.

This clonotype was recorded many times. The CDR3 DNA reads TGTGCCAGCAGTTACGGGGACAGCTACGAGCAGTACTTC. This sequence encodes CASSYGDSYEQYF. V and J are TRBV6-2 or TRBV6-3 and TRBJ2-7, with TRBD1 matching over 7 bases. Germline values: CDR1 MNHEY, CDR2 SVGEGT. This CDR3 spans 13 amino acids. With V trimmed by 2 bases and J by 3 bases, 1 base remained unmatched.